This T cell receptor beta chain was found in a study of OX40 agonist ivuxolimab in advanced cancers. Study overall: Patients were dosed intravenously with ivuxolimab at 0.01 to 10 mg/kg every 2 weeks.

CDR1 and CDR2 from the germline V gene are MDHEN and SYDVKM. CDR3 size: 15 residues. Trimming took 6 bases from V and 4 from J, leaving 18 bases between them. Method: immunoSEQ multiplex PCR; TCRdb's copy keeps in-frame clones and lacks some. The sample shows approximately 19,000 clones, about nine tenths of them seen only once. This TCR came from an adult with an advanced solid tumor such as melanoma, head and neck, liver or kidney cancer. The chain joins TRBV28 to TRBJ2-5, with D tentatively TRBD1 (6 bases). The specimen comprised CD4+ or CD8+ T cells sorted from blood, sampled in a trial of the OX40 agonist ivuxolimab. The CDR3 reads CASSPQTGIPETQYF. CDR3 sequence (DNA): TGTGCCAGCAGCCCTCAAACAGGGATCCCAGAGACCCAGTACTTC.